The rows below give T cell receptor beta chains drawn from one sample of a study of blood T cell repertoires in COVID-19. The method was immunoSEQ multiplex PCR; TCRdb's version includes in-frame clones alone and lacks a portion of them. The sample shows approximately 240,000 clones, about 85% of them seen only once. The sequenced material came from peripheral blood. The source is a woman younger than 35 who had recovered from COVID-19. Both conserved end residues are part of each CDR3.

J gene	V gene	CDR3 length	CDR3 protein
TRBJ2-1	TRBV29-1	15	CSVEEGLAGPNEQFF
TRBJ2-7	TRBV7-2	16	CASSLFNTRGSYEQYF
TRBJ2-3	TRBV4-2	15	CASSQGRERTDTQYF
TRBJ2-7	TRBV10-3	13	CAISDQISYEQYF
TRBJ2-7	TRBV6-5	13	CASDGGSSYEQYF
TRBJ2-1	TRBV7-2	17	CASSLDRPGQGYNEQFF
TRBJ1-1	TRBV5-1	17	CASSFVRGAIPNTEAFF
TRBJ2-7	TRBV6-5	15	CASRRLAGGRDEQYF
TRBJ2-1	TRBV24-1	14	CATSGLAGYNEQFF
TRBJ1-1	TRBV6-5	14	CASSPLGVHTEAFF
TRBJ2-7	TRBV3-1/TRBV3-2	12	CASSQGWTEQYF
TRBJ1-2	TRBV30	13	CAWSAGTGDGYTF
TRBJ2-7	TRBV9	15	CASSQGLAGIYEQYF
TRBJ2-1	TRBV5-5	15	CASSLNFSPKNEQFF
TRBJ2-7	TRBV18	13	CASSPLRDYEQYF
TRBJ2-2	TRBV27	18	CASSLFVGSGSNTGELFF
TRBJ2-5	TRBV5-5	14	CASSLSRGVETQYF
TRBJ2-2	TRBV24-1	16	CATSPATSLTAGELFF
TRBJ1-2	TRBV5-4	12	CASGLATEGYTF
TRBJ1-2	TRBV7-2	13	CASSQQGSYGYTF
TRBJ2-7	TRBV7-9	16	CASSPPGGKNGYEQYF
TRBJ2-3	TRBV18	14	CASSPTGSTDTQYF
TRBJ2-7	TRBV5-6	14	CASSWTGDSYEQYF
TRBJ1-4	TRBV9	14	CASSVDAGSEKLFF
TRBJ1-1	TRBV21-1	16	CASSGIDWQENTEAFF
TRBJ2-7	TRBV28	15	CASSQPSGRRYEQYF
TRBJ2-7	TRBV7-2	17	CASSSRTGGTRTYEQYF
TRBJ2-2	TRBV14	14	CASSQDFLPGELFF
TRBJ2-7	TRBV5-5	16	CASSLVPSGSWYEQYF
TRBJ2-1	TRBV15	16	CATSPGPSGRSGEQFF
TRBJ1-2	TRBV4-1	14	CASSQRTGSYGYTF
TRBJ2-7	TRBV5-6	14	CASSDPTSGYEQYF
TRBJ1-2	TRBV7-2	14	CASSLSTGGQGYTF
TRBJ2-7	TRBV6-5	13	CASSYSTGNEQYF
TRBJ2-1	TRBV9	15	CASSVVGDPGGEQFF
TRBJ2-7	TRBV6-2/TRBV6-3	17	CASSYSFVGRDSYEQYF
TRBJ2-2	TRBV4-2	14	CASSQDPNTGELFF
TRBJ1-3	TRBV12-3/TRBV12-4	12	CASTLAGDTIYF
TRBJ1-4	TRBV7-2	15	CASSLAGTGEEKLFF
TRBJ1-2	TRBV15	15	CATSRSVEGAGGYTF
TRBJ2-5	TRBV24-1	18	CATSDLRGGDGYRETQYF
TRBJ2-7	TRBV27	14	CASSLGLAAYEQYF
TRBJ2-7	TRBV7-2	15	CASSLSFREKYEQYF
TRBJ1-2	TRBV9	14	CASSAGQGNYGYTF